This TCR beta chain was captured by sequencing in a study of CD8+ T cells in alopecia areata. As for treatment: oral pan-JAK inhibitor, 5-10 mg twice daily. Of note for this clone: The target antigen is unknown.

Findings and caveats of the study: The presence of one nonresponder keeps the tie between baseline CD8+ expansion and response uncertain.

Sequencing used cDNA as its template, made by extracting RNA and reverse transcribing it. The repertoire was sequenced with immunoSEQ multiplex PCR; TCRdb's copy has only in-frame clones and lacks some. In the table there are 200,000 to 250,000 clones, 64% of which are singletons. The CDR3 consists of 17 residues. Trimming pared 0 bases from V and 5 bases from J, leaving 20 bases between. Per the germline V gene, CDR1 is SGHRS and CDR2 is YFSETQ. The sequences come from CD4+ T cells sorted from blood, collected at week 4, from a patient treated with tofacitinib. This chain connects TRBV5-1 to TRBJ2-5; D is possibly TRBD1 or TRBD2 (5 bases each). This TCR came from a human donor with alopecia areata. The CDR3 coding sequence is TGCGCCAGCAGCTTGGGGCCCGGGACCCCCCTCCAGGAGACCCAGTACTTC. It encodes CASSLGPGTPLQETQYF.